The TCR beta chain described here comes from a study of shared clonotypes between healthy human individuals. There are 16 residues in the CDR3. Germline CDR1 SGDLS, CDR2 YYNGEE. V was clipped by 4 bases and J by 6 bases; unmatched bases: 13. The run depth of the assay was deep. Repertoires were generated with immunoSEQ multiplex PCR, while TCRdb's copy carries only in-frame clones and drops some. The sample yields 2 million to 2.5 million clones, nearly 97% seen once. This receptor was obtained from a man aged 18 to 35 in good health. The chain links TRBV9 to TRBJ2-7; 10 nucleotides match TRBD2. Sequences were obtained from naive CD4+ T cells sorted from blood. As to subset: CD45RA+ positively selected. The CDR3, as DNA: TGTGCCAGCAGCATAGACTTCGGACTAGCGGATTCCGAGCAGTACTTC. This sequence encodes CASSIDFGLADSEQYF.